This passage covers 27 T cell receptor beta chains from one sample sequenced in a study of neoadjuvant anti-PD-1 for oral cavity cancer. TCRdb keeps only in-frame clones here, not all; method: immunoSEQ multiplex PCR. This table holds 60,000 to 80,000 clones, more than 65% found once. Sequencing used PBMCs, obtained before nivolumab (anti-PD-1) treatment. These receptors all stem from a person aged 40 to 85 with oral cavity squamous cell carcinoma.

This clone has a handful of counts. The V call is TRBV7-3, the J call TRBJ2-5; TRBD2 matches at 8 bases. CDR3 length: 15 amino acids. CDR1 SGHTA and CDR2 FQGTGA come from the germline V gene. The V gene end was trimmed by 5 bases and the J gene end by 1 base; junction bases not matched to a gene: 6. For the CDR3, the DNA is TGTGCCAGCAGCCCCCAACTAGCGGTCCAAGAGACCCAGTACTTC. This encodes CASSPQLAVQETQYF.

A few counts support this clone. The V call is TRBV4-2, the J call TRBJ2-4; D uncertain. This CDR3 region has 13 residues. Per germline, CDR1 LGHNA and CDR2 YNFKEQ. V was shortened by 0 bases and J by 9 bases, with 9 bases between the two germline ends. The CDR3 DNA reads TGTGCCAGCAGCCAAGAGCCCAGCGCCATTCAGTACTTC. The encoded protein is CASSQEPSAIQYF.

The CDR3 spells CASSLKGQGWNQPQHF. In DNA form, the CDR3 reads TGTGCCAGCAGCTTGAAGGGGCAGGGTTGGAATCAGCCCCAGCATTTT. The V and J genes are TRBV5-6 and TRBJ1-5; TRBD1 is a possible D gene (5 bases). V was cut by 1 base and J by 4 bases, with 15 bases left in between. This CDR3 spans 16 amino acids. The V gene's germline CDR1 is SGHDT and CDR2 YYEEEE.

The gene calls are TRBV5-1 and TRBJ2-7; D may match TRBD1 or TRBD2 (5 bases each). CDR3 size: 13 residues. V lost 4 bases and J 7 bases, leaving 15 bases between the germline ends. The germline CDR1 and CDR2 sequences are SGHRS and YFSETQ. CDR3 bases: TGCGCCAGCAGCCGGGACGACAAGGAGGAGCAGTACTTC. Amino acids: CASSRDDKEEQYF.

The rearrangement joins TRBV4-2 to TRBJ2-1, with D possibly TRBD1 on 6 matching bases. Germline-derived CDR1 and CDR2 are LGHNA and YNFKEQ. This CDR3 has 14 residues. The V end lost 11 bases, the J end lost 5 bases, and 19 bases lay between the germline ends. The CDR3 here is CAASVLQGHNEQFF. The CDR3 DNA reads as TGTGCCGCGTCGGTCCTACAGGGCCACAATGAGCAGTTCTTC.

This clone is categorized as medium-sized (0.01 to 0.1%). The chain is built from TRBV6-1 and TRBJ2-3; 7 nucleotides line up with TRBD2. The CDR3 is 16 amino acids. Trimming took 2 bases from V and 1 from J; bases not matched to a gene: 6. The germline gives CDR1 MNHNS, CDR2 SASEGT. Here the CDR3 reads CASSETIAGGTDTQYF. CDR3 nucleotides: TGTGCCAGCAGTGAAACGATCGCGGGAGGCACAGATACGCAGTATTTT.

The V call is TRBV5-4, the J call TRBJ2-2; D call uncertain. The germline CDR1 and CDR2 sequences are SGHNT and YYREEE (reference sequence). V was trimmed by 2 bases and J by 3 bases, leaving 5 bases between them. The CDR3 contains 13 residues. The DNA of the CDR3 is TGTGCCAGCAGCTTAGGTGACACCGGGGAGCTGTTTTTT. Translation: CASSLGDTGELFF.

The chain recombines TRBV19 with TRBJ2-1; a possible D gene is TRBD2 (7 bases). V lost 7 bases and J lost 6, with 19 bases in between. The CDR3 has 15 residues. Germline values: CDR1 LNHDA, CDR2 SQIVND (reference sequence). The CDR3 DNA sequence: TGTGCCAGTAACCGGGGGGACAATCCTTCCAATGAGCAGTTCTTC. It is translated as CASNRGDNPSNEQFF.

The rearrangement uses TRBV30 and TRBJ2-5; D is ambiguous. The CDR3 is 13 residues long. Between the trimmed V and J ends, which lost 1 base and 2 bases, there was a span of 8 bases. CDR1 and CDR2 from the germline V gene are GTSNPN and SVGIG (reference sequence). CDR3 sequence (DNA): TGTGCCTGGAGTGGATTGCAACAAGAGACCCAGTACTTC. Translated: CAWSGLQQETQYF.

The chain carries TRBV5-6 and TRBJ2-5; the match to TRBD2 covers 10 bases. The CDR3 extends over 17 amino acids. The trim removed 3 bases at V and 1 base at J, leaving 9 bases unmatched. CDR1 and CDR2 from the germline V gene are SGHDT and YYEEEE. The CDR3: CASSWLAGERSQETQYF. The CDR3 DNA reads as TGTGCCAGCAGCTGGCTAGCGGGGGAACGATCCCAAGAGACCCAGTACTTC.

The V call is TRBV9, the J call TRBJ2-7; 8 bases line up with TRBD2. The germline V gene encodes CDR1 SGDLS and CDR2 YYNGEE. V trimming: 3 bases; J trimming: 5 bases; junction bases outside the gene matches: 7. The CDR3 length is 14 residues. In DNA, the CDR3 is TGTGCCAGCAGCGCCCAGGGACTAGAACACGAGCAGTACTTC. Encoded protein: CASSAQGLEHEQYF.

The genes are TRBV10-2 and TRBJ2-7; 7 positions agree with TRBD2. The length of the CDR3 is 14 residues. CDR1 is WSHSY and CDR2 is SAAADI in the germline V gene. V trimming: 4 bases; J trimming: 4 bases; junction bases outside the gene matches: 7. The CDR3 DNA is TGCGCCAGCAGTGTTATGTGGGGGGGTTACGAGCAGTACTTC. Amino acid sequence: CASSVMWGGYEQYF.

There are a few counts of this clone. The CDR3 DNA reads as TGCGCCAGCACCGATTTCGGCGATGAGCAGTTCTTC. Translating it yields CASTDFGDEQFF. The rearrangement links TRBV5-1 to TRBJ2-1, with D hard to call. In germline, CDR1 is SGHRS, CDR2 YFSETQ. The CDR3 has 12 amino acids. Trimming left V 6 bases short and J 8 bases short, with 12 bases between.

V is TRBV5-1 and J is TRBJ1-1, with TRBD1 matching 7 bases. The ends lost 3 bases at V and 1 base at J; junction bases unmatched: 6. CDR1 is SGHRS, CDR2 YFSETQ, per germline. The CDR3 is 15 residues long. The CDR3 DNA reads TGCGCCAGCAGCTACTCAGGGGGAGCGAACACTGAAGCTTTCTTT. Protein sequence: CASSYSGGANTEAFF.

The chain joins TRBV2 to TRBJ2-1; 7 bases fit TRBD1. The J segment lost 7 bases and the V segment lost 7 bases, leaving 7 bases of the junction unmatched. The germline gives CDR1 SNHLY, CDR2 FYNNEI. The CDR3 is 13 amino acids. CDR3 in amino acids: CASTGQSGNEQFF. The CDR3 nucleotides are TGTGCCAGCACGGGACAGTCAGGGAATGAGCAGTTCTTC.

This chain connects TRBV6-1 to TRBJ1-1; 8 bases align to TRBD1. This CDR3 region has 16 residues. The J segment lost 0 bases and the V segment lost 4 bases, leaving 7 bases of the junction unmatched. Germline values: CDR1 MNHNS, CDR2 SASEGT. DNA for the CDR3: TGTGCCAGCAGTGGAAATCAGGGGGCGGTGAACACTGAAGCTTTCTTT. It yields the protein CASSGNQGAVNTEAFF.

The chain is built from TRBV27 and TRBJ2-3; D remains unclear. This CDR3 region has 12 residues. Looked up from germline, CDR1 is MNHEY and CDR2 is SMNVEV (reference sequence). Trimming pared 5 bases from V and 8 bases from J, leaving 11 bases between. The DNA for the CDR3 is TGTGCCAGCAGTCCCCCGGGTGGTACGCAGTATTTT. Its translation is CASSPPGGTQYF.

This chain connects TRBV5-1 to TRBJ2-7; D possibly uses TRBD1 or TRBD2 (5 bases each). Germline V gives CDR1 SGHRS, CDR2 YFSETQ. This CDR3 is built from 13 residues. The V gene lost 8 bases and the J gene lost 5 bases, with 17 bases spanning the gap. CDR3 bases: TGCGCCAGTTACCAGGGAGCCGCTGACGAGCAGTACTTC. This codes for CASYQGAADEQYF.

This chain uses TRBV9 with TRBJ1-3; D is unclear. Germline-derived CDR1 and CDR2 are SGDLS and YYNGEE. V was pared by 1 base and J by 11 bases, with 10 bases between. This CDR3 is 12 amino acids long. CDR3 in amino acids: CASSVNEESIYF. In nucleotides, the CDR3 is TGTGCCAGCAGCGTAAACGAGGAATCCATATATTTT.

The chain employs TRBV5-1 and TRBJ2-1, with 8 bases that match TRBD1. Per germline, CDR1 SGHRS and CDR2 YFSETQ. V lost 8 bases, J lost 5 bases, and 9 bases stayed unmatched. The CDR3 is made up of 14 amino acids. CDR3 sequence (DNA): TGCGCCAGTCGCACCGGGACAGGAAACAATGAGCAGTTCTTC. This codes for CASRTGTGNNEQFF. The full variable domain, completed using reference TRBV5-1 and TRBJ2-1, is KAGVTQTPRYLIKTRGQQVTLSCSPISGHRSVSWYQQTPGQGLQFLFEYFSETQRNKGNFPGRFSGRQFSNSRSEMNVSTLELGDSALYLCASRTGTGNNEQFFGPGTRLTVL.

This chain uses TRBV2 with TRBJ2-5, with TRBD2 matching over 14 bases. The CDR3 totals 18 residues. V dropped 7 bases and J dropped 5; count of bases not matched to a gene: 15. CDR1 is SNHLY and CDR2 is FYNNEI in the germline V gene. CDR3 sequence reads: CASTLKGLAGEGTETQYF. CDR3 sequence (DNA): TGTGCCAGCACTCTAAAGGGACTAGCGGGAGAAGGGACGGAGACCCAGTACTTC.

The chain has TRBV7-8 and TRBJ2-3; 11 nucleotides match TRBD2. The germline CDR1 and CDR2 sequences are SGHVS and FQNEAQ. The CDR3 covers 16 residues. J lost 1 base, V lost 2 bases, and 2 bases had no gene match. CDR3 in DNA: TGTGCCAGCAGCTTAAAGACTAGCGGGGGCACAGATACGCAGTATTTT. Its translation is CASSLKTSGGTDTQYF.

This chain links TRBV29-1 with TRBJ1-5, with TRBD1 matching over 12 bases. The CDR3 is 16 amino acids. V trimming: 6 bases; J trimming: 4 bases; junction bases outside the gene matches: 10. Germline-derived CDR1 and CDR2 are SQVTM and ANQGSEA. This chain's CDR3 is CSVSGTGGRGNQPQHF. As DNA, the CDR3 is TGCAGCGTCTCCGGGACAGGGGGCAGAGGGAATCAGCCCCAGCATTTT.

In its sample, this clone was seen a few times. The chain uses TRBV30 and TRBJ2-7; D unclear. V shed 3 bases and J shed 6 bases, with 12 bases lying between them. The germline gives CDR1 GTSNPN, CDR2 SVGIG (reference sequence). This CDR3 spans 12 amino acids. Written as DNA, the CDR3 is TGTGCCTGGAGCAAGGGTCTCACCGAGCAGTACTTC. The encoded protein is CAWSKGLTEQYF.

This clone was counted once. The V and J genes are TRBV5-4 and TRBJ1-1, with D hard to call. The germline V gene encodes CDR1 SGHNT and CDR2 YYREEE (reference sequence). The length of the CDR3 is 15 residues. The V and J ends lost 3 bases and 2 bases respectively, with 14 bases between them. CDR3 in amino acids: CASSSGVRLNTEAFF. The CDR3 bases are TGTGCCAGCAGCTCTGGAGTTCGGTTAAACACTGAAGCTTTCTTT.

The gene calls are TRBV5-6 and TRBJ1-5; 9 bases agree with TRBD1. The ends lost 0 bases at V and 4 bases at J; junction bases unmatched: 2. CDR1 and CDR2 (germline): SGHDT, YYEEEE. This CDR3 region has 15 residues. CDR3 sequence (DNA): TGTGCCAGCAGCTTGGGAGACAGGGGGAATCAGCCCCAGCATTTT. Protein product: CASSLGDRGNQPQHF.

The chain recombines TRBV5-1 with TRBJ2-1, with 9 bases aligning to TRBD2. Trimming cost V 0 bases and J 6 bases; bases outside gene matches: 7. The CDR3 contains 16 residues. Germline V gives CDR1 SGHRS, CDR2 YFSETQ. The DNA of the CDR3 is TGCGCCAGCAGCTTGGTGGCGACTAGCGGTCTCAATGAGCAGTTCTTC. This encodes CASSLVATSGLNEQFF.